This TCR beta chain emerged from a study of T cell changes during pregnancy in multiple sclerosis. The method was immunoSEQ multiplex PCR; TCRdb's version includes in-frame clones alone and lacks a portion of them. The table lists some 69,000 clones, roughly 92% of them singletons. The germline CDR1 and CDR2 sequences are SGDLS and YYNGEE. The CDR3 runs to 11 residues. Trimming removed 7 bases at V and 2 bases at J, with 5 bases between. The clonotype was recovered from a female donor in good health, enrolled as a control in a pregnancy study. The chain combines TRBV9 with TRBJ2-3; D is uncertain. Source: peripheral blood, taken in the second trimester of pregnancy. The CDR3 protein is CASGHTDTQYF. The CDR3, as DNA: TGTGCCAGCGGGCACACAGATACGCAGTATTTT.